The source of this T cell receptor beta chain is a study of T cell repertoires in cytomegalovirus infection. Overall study: Shared public TCR beta signatures pointed to both CMV infection and a matching HLA type.

TCRdb analysed the reads with MiXCR anew, one entry per CDR3 protein. The sample shows tens of thousands of distinct CDR3 sequences, about a third of them seen only once. Study results and caveats: Summed frequency of public TCR beta families distinguished CMV carriers with the relevant HLA. Dominating the ex vivo response were HLA-C-restricted CMV-specific TCR beta clonotypes.

This clonotype was seen only a few times. Its specificity is not known. Sequences were obtained from PBMCs, sequenced either directly or after in vitro stimulation (not recorded which). This TCR came from a human donor in good health (CMV status not recorded). Some clones in this sample may be carry-over from other donors' samples.

CDR3 amino acids: CASSHLPPGLPLTQPQHF. DNA for the CDR3: TGTGCCAGTAGCCACCTCCCGCCGGGACTCCCACTGACCCAGCCCCAGCATTTT. The rearrangement joins TRBV19 to TRBJ1-5, with a tentative D call TRBD1 (5 bases). The CDR3 contains 18 residues. Germline-derived CDR1 and CDR2 are LNHDA and SQIVND (reference sequence). Between the trimmed V and J ends, which lost 6 bases and 7 bases, there was a span of 28 bases.